Ten or more counts support the clone carrying this TCR beta chain. The data originate from a study of spatial heterogeneity in lung cancer. The time point here: sample taken at primary tumor resection. Unsorted tumor, nontumor lung tissue or cryopreserved PBMC supplied the whole RNA. TCRdb passed the 5' RACE reads through MiXCR, listing each CDR3 protein once. The sample includes about 23,000 distinct CDR3 sequences, about 5.1% seen only once; the top ten take 4.5% to 6.5%. Germline V lookup: CDR1 ENHRY, CDR2 SYGVKD. The germline V and J ends were trimmed by 4 bases and 1 base, with 7 bases remaining between them. This CDR3 has 14 amino acids.

This chain uses TRBV10-3 with TRBJ2-2; D is uncertain. This receptor was identified in a male donor with early-stage non-small cell lung cancer. The specimen comprised PBMCs, sampled at surgery. CDR3 in DNA: TGTGCCATCAGTGTGTGGGAGAACACCGGGGAGCTGTTTTTT. Translated: CAISVWENTGELFF.